This T cell receptor (beta chain) was observed in a study of blood T cell repertoires in COVID-19. As for the study in general: Nucleic acid was either cDNA or gDNA, and it came from T cells, B-cell-depleted T cells, or PBMCs.

Germline V lookup: CDR1 SNHLY, CDR2 FYNNEI. V lost 5 bases and J 4 bases, leaving 9 bases between the germline ends. CDR3 length: 12 amino acids. In the study's own analysis: It was from reference gene primer amplification that nucleated cell counts were estimated. Measured with immunoSEQ multiplex PCR; TCRdb has only the in-frame clones, and not every one. V, J and clone size are those of that table, while D and trimming were read from the DNA. The repertoire holds more than 400,000 clones, with 90% as singletons. Sequenced: PBMCs or T cells enriched from blood (not recorded which). The V and J genes are TRBV2 and TRBJ2-7; D unresolved. The TCR sequence derives from a man younger than 35 who had recovered from COVID-19. CDR3 nucleotides: TGTGCCAGCAGTACCGACGGGTACGAGCAGTACTTC. It specifies CASSTDGYEQYF.